This TCR beta chain derives from a study of T-cell reconstitution after alpha-beta-depleted transplantation in children. Unique molecular identifiers were incorporated into the prepared TCRbeta library. Via MiXCR, TCRdb re-called the PCR reads, giving one row per CDR3 protein. The sample comprises roughly 200,000 distinct CDR3 sequences, 8% to 9.5% of which are singletons, and over 5.5% rests with the top ten. This clonotype was recorded at least ten times. The V and J ends lost 6 bases and 10 bases respectively, with 12 bases between them. The CDR3 is 12 residues long. CDR1 and CDR2 from the germline V gene are MNHNY and SVGAGI (reference sequence).

The input for sequencing was PBMCs from the stem cell graft donor, taken from the stem cell graft. The receptor's source is a human donor who donated a stem cell graft to a child with acute lymphoblastic leukemia. The chain links TRBV6-6 to TRBJ2-2; D gene unclear. Written as DNA, the CDR3 is TGTGCCAGCAGCAAATTTCGGGCGGAGCTGTTTTTT. It is translated as CASSKFRAELFF.